Sequencing of this TCR beta chain was carried out in a study of PD-1 blockade in mismatch repair-deficient tumors. Study-wide background: Enrolled about 2012-2016, patients had progressing, pretreated mismatch repair-deficient cancers of approximately 13 types.

V lost 6 bases and J lost 2, with 17 bases in between. The CDR3 extends over 15 amino acids. CDR1 is MGHRA, CDR2 YSYEKL, per germline. Study-level findings and limits: Rapid post-treatment expansion, then contraction, generally preceding radiologic response, marked tumor-resident clones.

This clone has just a few counts. Its antigen is undetermined. TCRs were sequenced from three patients responding to pembrolizumab. Sequencing used immunoSEQ multiplex PCR; TCRdb keeps in-frame clones, though not all of them. The table has roughly 37,000 clones, around four fifths seen once. The J gene is TRBJ2-7, the V gene TRBV4-1; a weak D match, TRBD1 (6 bases). The source is an adult with mismatch repair-deficient cancer. This material consisted of PBMCs, taken 38 to 40 weeks after starting pembrolizumab. CDR3 sequence (DNA): TGCGCCAGCAGGTCCACTTACAGGGTACCCTACGAGCAGTACTTC. As protein: CASRSTYRVPYEQYF.